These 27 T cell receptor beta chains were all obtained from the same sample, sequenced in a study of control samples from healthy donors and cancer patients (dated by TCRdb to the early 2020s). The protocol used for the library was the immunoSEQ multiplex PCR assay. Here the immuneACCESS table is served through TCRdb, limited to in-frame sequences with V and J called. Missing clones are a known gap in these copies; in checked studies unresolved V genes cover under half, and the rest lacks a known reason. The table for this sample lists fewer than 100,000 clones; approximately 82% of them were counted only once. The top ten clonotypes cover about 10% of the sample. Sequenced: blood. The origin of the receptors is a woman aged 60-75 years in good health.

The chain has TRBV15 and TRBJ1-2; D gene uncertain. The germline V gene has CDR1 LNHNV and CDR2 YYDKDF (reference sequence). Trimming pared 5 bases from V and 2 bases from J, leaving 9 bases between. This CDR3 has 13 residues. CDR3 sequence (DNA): TGTGCCACCAGCCTTACAGAGAACTATGGCTACACCTTC. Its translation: CATSLTENYGYTF.

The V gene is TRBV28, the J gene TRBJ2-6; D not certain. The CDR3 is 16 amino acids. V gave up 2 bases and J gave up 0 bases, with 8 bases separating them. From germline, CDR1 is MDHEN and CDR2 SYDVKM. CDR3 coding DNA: TGTGCCAGCAGTTTACCAGGTGACTCTGGGGCCAACGTCCTGACTTTC. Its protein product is CASSLPGDSGANVLTF.

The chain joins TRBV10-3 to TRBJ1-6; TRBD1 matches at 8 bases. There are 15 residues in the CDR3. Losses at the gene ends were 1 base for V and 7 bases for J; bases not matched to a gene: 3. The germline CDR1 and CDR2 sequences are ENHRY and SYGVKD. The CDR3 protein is CAISEFGQGNSPLHF. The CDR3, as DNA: TGTGCCATCAGTGAGTTTGGACAGGGAAATTCACCCCTCCACTTT.

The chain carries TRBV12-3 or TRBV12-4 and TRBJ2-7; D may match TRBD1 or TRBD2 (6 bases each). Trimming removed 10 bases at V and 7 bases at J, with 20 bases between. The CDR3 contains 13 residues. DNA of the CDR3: TGTGCCACATCTCGGGGGCGCTTTGAAGAGCAGTACTTC. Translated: CATSRGRFEEQYF.

In DNA, the CDR3 is TGTGCCAGCAGTCGGCTAGGGACGCAGACTGGTGAAAAACTGTTTTTT. Protein: CASSRLGTQTGEKLFF. V usage is TRBV28 and J usage is TRBJ1-4; a weak D match, TRBD1 (5 bases). The germline V gene encodes CDR1 MDHEN and CDR2 SYDVKM. CDR3 length: 16 amino acids. V dropped 5 bases and J dropped 7 bases, with 20 bases sitting between them.

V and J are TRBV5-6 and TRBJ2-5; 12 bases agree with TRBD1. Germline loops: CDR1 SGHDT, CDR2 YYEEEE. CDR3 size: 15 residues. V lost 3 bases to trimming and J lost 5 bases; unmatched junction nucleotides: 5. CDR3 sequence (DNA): TGTGCCAGCAGCTGGGACAGGGGGCTTCTTGAGACCCAGTACTTC. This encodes CASSWDRGLLETQYF.

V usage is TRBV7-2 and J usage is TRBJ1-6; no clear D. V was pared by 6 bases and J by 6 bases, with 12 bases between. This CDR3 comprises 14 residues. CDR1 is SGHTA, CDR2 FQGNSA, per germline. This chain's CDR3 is CASSARRVNSPLHF. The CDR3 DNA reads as TGTGCCAGCAGTGCCCGGCGGGTTAATTCACCCCTCCACTTT.

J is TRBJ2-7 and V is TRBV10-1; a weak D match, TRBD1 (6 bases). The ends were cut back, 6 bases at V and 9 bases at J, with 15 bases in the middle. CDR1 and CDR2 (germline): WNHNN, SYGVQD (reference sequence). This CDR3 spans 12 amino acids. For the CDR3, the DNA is TGCGCCAGCAGCCGGGACCAGGGGTCGCAGTACTTC. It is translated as CASSRDQGSQYF.

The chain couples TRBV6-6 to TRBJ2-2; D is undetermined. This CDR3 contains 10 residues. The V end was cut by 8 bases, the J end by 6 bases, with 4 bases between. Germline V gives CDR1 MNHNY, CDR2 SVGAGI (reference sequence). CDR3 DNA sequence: TGTGCCAGCTGGTCCGGGGAGCTGTTTTTT. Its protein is CASWSGELFF.

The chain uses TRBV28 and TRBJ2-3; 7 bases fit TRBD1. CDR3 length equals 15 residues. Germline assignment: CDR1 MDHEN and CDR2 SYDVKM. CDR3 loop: CTSAGTAPAPDTQYF. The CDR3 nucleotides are TGTACAAGCGCCGGGACAGCTCCGGCCCCAGATACGCAGTATTTT. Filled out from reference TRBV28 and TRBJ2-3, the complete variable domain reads DVKVTQSSRYLVKRTGEKVFLECVQDMDHENMFWYRQDPGLGLRLIYFSYDVKMKEKGDIPEGYSVSREKKERFSLILESASTNQTSMYLCTSAGTAPAPDTQYFGPGTRLTVL.

The CDR3 sequence is CASSISGQGSGNTIYF. The DNA for the CDR3 is TGTGCCAGTAGTATAAGTGGGCAGGGCTCTGGAAACACCATATATTTT. The chain links TRBV19 to TRBJ1-3; D perhaps matches TRBD1 (5 bases). Germline loops: CDR1 LNHDA, CDR2 SQIVND (reference sequence). V was shortened by 2 bases and J by 0 bases, with 11 bases between the two germline ends. This CDR3 spans 16 amino acids.

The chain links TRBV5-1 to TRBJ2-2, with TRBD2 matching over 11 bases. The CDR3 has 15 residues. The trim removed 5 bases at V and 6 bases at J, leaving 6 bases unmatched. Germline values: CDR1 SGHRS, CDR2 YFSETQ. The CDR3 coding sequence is TGCGCCAGCAGTTTTAGGGGACTAGCGGCCGGGGAGCTGTTTTTT. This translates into CASSFRGLAAGELFF.

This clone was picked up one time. CDR3 amino acids: CASSLGDRGASEAFF. CDR3 nucleotides: TGTGCCAGCAGCTTAGGGGACAGGGGGGCTTCTGAAGCTTTCTTT. This chain uses TRBV11-2 with TRBJ1-1; 11 nucleotides line up with TRBD1. This CDR3 has 15 residues. V was clipped by 1 base and J by 6 bases; unmatched bases: 4. Germline V gene sequence: CDR1 SGHAT, CDR2 FQNNGV.

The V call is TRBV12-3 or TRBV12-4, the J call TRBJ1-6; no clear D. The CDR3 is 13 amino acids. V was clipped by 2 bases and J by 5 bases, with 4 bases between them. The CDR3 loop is CASSLLNNSPLHF. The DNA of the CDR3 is TGTGCCAGCAGTTTATTGAATAATTCACCCCTCCACTTT.

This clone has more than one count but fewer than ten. CDR3 sequence reads: CASSPAAEREGLNEQFF. The CDR3 coding sequence is TGTGCCAGCAGTCCCGCAGCGGAGCGGGAGGGTCTCAATGAGCAGTTCTTC. V usage is TRBV28 and J usage is TRBJ2-1, with 10 bases identical to TRBD2. The CDR3 is 17 amino acids. Germline values: CDR1 MDHEN, CDR2 SYDVKM. V gave up 5 bases and J gave up 6 bases; unmatched junction bases: 13.

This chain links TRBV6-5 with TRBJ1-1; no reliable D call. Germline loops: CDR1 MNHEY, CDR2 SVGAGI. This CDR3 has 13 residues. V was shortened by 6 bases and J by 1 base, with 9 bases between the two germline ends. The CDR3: CASSLNRNTEAFF. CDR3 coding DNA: TGTGCCAGCAGCCTAAACAGGAACACTGAAGCTTTCTTT.

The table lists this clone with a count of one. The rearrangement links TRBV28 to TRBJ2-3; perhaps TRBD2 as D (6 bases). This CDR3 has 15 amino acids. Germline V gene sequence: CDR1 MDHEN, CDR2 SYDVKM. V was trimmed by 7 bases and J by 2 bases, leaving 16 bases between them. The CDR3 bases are TGTGCCAGCACAGCCTGGGGGGATCACACAGATACGCAGTATTTT. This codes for CASTAWGDHTDTQYF.

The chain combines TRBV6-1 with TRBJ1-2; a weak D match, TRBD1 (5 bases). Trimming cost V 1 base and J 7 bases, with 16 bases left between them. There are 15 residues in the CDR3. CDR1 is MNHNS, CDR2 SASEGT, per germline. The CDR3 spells CASSEGVGLAAGYTF. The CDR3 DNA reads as TGTGCCAGCAGTGAAGGCGTGGGGCTAGCGGCTGGCTACACCTTC.

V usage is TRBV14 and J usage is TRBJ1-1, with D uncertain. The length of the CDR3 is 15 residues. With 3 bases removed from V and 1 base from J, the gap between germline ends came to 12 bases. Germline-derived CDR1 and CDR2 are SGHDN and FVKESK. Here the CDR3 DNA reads TGTGCCAGCAGCCAGTACCGAACAGCGAACACTGAAGCTTTCTTT. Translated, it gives CASSQYRTANTEAFF.

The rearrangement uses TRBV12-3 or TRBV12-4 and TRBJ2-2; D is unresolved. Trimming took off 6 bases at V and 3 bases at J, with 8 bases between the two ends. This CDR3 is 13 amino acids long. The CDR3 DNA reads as TGTGCCAGCAGACTTCAAGACACCGGGGAGCTGTTTTTT. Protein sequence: CASRLQDTGELFF.

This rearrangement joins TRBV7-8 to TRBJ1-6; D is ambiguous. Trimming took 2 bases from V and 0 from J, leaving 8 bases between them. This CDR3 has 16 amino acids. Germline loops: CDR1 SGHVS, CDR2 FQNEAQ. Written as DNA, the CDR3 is TGTGCCAGCAGCTTATCCCGACCCTCCTATAATTCACCCCTCCACTTT. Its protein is CASSLSRPSYNSPLHF. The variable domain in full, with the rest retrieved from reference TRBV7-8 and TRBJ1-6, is GAGVSQSPRYKVAKRGQDVALRCDPISGHVSLFWYQQALGQGPEFLTYFQNEAQLDKSGLPSDRFFAERPEGSVSTLKIQRTQQEDSAVYLCASSLSRPSYNSPLHFGNGTRLTVT.

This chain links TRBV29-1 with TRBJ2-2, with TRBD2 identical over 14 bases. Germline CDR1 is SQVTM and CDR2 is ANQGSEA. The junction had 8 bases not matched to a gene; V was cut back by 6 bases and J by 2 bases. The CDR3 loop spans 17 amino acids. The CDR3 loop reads CSVKGLAGGFNTGELFF. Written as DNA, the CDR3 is TGCAGCGTGAAAGGACTAGCGGGGGGCTTTAACACCGGGGAGCTGTTTTTT.

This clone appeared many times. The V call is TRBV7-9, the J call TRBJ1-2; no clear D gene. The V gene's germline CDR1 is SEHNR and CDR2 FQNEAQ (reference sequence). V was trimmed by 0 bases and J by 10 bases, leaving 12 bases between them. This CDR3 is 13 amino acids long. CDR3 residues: CASSLAYVSNYTF. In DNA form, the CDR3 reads TGTGCCAGCAGCTTAGCGTATGTCAGTAACTACACCTTC.

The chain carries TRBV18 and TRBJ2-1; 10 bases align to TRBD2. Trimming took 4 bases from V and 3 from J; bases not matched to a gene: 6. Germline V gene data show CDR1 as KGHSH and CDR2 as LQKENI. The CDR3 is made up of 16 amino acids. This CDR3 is CASSHGLAGVYNEQFF. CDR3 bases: TGTGCCAGCTCACATGGGCTAGCGGGAGTCTACAATGAGCAGTTCTTC.

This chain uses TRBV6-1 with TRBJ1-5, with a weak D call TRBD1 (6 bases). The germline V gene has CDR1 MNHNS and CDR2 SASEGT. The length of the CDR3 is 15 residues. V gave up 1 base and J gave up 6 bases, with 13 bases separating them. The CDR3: CASSEGSTGRQPQHF. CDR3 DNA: TGTGCCAGCAGTGAAGGGTCGACAGGCCGTCAGCCCCAGCATTTT.

CDR3 nucleotides: TGTGCCAGCAGTCCCGCGTGGACTAGCGGGAGTGTTAACAATGAGCAGTTCTTC. As protein: CASSPAWTSGSVNNEQFF. This rearrangement joins TRBV28 to TRBJ2-1, with 13 bases lining up with TRBD2. The CDR3 is 18 residues long. The junction had 12 bases not matched to a gene; V was cut back by 5 bases and J by 5 bases. Germline lookup yields CDR1 MDHEN and CDR2 SYDVKM. Full variable domain (rest looked up from reference TRBV28 and TRBJ2-1): DVKVTQSSRYLVKRTGEKVFLECVQDMDHENMFWYRQDPGLGLRLIYFSYDVKMKEKGDIPEGYSVSREKKERFSLILESASTNQTSMYLCASSPAWTSGSVNNEQFFGPGTRLTVL.

CDR3 sequence reads: CASSLRQGFSTDTQYF. Written as DNA, the CDR3 is TGTGCCAGCAGTTTAAGACAGGGGTTTAGTACAGATACGCAGTATTTT. The chain employs TRBV27 and TRBJ2-3; 8 bases fit TRBD1. The CDR3 sequence is 16 residues long. The J segment lost 3 bases and the V segment lost 2 bases, leaving 7 bases of the junction unmatched. Germline V CDR1 and CDR2: MNHEY, SMNVEV (reference sequence).